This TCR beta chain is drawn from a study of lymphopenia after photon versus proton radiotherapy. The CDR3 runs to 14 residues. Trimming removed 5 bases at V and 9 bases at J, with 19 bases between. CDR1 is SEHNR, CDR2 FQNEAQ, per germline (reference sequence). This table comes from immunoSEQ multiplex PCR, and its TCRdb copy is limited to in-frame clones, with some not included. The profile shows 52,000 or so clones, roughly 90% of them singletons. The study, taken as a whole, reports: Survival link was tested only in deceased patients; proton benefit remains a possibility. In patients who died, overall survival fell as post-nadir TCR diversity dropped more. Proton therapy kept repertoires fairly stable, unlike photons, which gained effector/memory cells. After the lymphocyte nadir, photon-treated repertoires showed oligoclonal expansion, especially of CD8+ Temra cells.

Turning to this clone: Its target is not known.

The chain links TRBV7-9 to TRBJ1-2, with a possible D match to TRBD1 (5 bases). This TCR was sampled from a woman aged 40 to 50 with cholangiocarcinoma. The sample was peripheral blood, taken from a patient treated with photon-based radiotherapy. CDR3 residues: CASSPTRDERSYTF. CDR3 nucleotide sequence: TGTGCCAGCAGCCCGACACGGGACGAAAGGAGCTACACCTTC.